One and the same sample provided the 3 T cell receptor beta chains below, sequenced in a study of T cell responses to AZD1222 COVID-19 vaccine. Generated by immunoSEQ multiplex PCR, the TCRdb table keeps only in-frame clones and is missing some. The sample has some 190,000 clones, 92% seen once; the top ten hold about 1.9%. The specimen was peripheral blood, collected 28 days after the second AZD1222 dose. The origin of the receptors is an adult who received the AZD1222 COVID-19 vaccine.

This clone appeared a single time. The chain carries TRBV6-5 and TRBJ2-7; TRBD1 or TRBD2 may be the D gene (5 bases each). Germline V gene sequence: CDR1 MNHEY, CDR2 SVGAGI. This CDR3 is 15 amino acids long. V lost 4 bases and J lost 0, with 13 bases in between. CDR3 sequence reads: CASSSGTASSYEQYF. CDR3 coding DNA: TGTGCCAGCAGTTCCGGGACCGCTAGCTCCTACGAGCAGTACTTC.

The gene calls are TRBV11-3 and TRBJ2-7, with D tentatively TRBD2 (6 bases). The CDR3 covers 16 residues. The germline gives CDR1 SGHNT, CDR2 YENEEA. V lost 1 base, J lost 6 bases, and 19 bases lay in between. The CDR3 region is CASSLGNGSAPIEQYF. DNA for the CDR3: TGTGCCAGCAGCTTAGGCAACGGGAGCGCTCCCATCGAGCAGTACTTC.

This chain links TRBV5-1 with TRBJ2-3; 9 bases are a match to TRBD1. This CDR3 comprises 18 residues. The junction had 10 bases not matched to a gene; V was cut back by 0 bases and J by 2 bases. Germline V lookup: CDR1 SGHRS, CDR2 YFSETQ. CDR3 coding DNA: TGCGCCAGCAGCTTGGCCCAGGATGGACAGGGGTACACAGATACGCAGTATTTT. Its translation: CASSLAQDGQGYTDTQYF.